The next 11 T cell receptor beta chains were all read from a single sample in a study of blood T cell repertoires in COVID-19. Some clones are missing from TCRdb's copy, which holds only in-frame ones; the method was immunoSEQ multiplex PCR. This sample carries over 400,000 clones, approximately 90% of them seen once, and the ten largest clones take approximately 1.4%. Sequenced sample: peripheral blood. The receptors shown here come from a young woman with active or convalescent COVID-19.

The J gene is TRBJ2-2, the V gene TRBV4-1; D is perhaps TRBD2 (6 bases). The CDR3 totals 16 residues. From germline, CDR1 is MGHRA and CDR2 YSYEKL. Trimming cost V 4 bases and J 2 bases, with 14 bases left between them. The CDR3 sequence is CASSLSGGSNTGELFF. CDR3 sequence (DNA): TGCGCCAGCAGCCTAAGTGGAGGGAGTAACACCGGGGAGCTGTTTTTT.

The J gene is TRBJ2-5, the V gene TRBV29-1, with D perhaps matching TRBD2 (7 bases). Between the trimmed V and J ends, which lost 1 base and 5 bases, there was a span of 14 bases. This CDR3 has 14 residues. Germline CDR1 is SQVTM and CDR2 is ANQGSEA. The CDR3 nucleotides are TGCAGCGTTGAAGGACGGGGGGCAGGGGAGACCCAGTACTTC. Protein: CSVEGRGAGETQYF.

The chain recombines TRBV3-1 (or the pseudogene TRBV3-2) with TRBJ1-3; 7 bases match TRBD1. CDR1 is LGHDT and CDR2 is YNNKEL in the germline V gene (reference sequence). V lost 6 bases to trimming and J lost 4 bases; unmatched junction nucleotides: 6. The CDR3 is 14 amino acids. CDR3 DNA: TGTGCCAGCAGGAACAGGGGTACAGGAAACACCATATATTTT. Protein product: CASRNRGTGNTIYF.

The chain joins TRBV2 to TRBJ2-3; 9 bases align to TRBD1. CDR3 length equals 14 residues. The V gene's germline CDR1 is SNHLY and CDR2 FYNNEI. V lost 7 bases to trimming and J lost 3 bases; unmatched junction nucleotides: 5. The DNA for the CDR3 is TGTGCCAGCAATATTGGACAGGGGACAGATACGCAGTATTTT. Encoded protein: CASNIGQGTDTQYF.

In the case of this clone: Compared with germline, one end of the junction differs, possibly owing to a read error. The chain recombines TRBV2 with TRBJ2-1, with 7 nucleotides matching TRBD1. The CDR3 has 14 residues. Germline V CDR1 and CDR2: SNHLY, FYNNEI. The CDR3 DNA reads TGTGCCAGCAGTGGGGACAGCTCCCACAATGAGCAGTTCTTC. Encoded protein: CASSGDSSHNEQFF. Looking up the rest from reference TRBV2 and TRBJ2-1 gives the full variable domain: EPEVTQTPSHQVTQMGQEVILRCVPISNHLYFYWYRQILGQKVEFLVSFYNNEISEKSEIFDDQFSVERPDGSNFTLKIRSTKLEDSAMYFCASSGDSSHNEQFFGPGTRLTVL.

The chain has TRBV19 and TRBJ2-2; 11 nucleotides match TRBD1. This CDR3 spans 15 amino acids. V shed 7 bases, J shed 3 bases, and the junction held 4 bases outside the gene matches. The germline CDR1 and CDR2 sequences are LNHDA and SQIVND (reference sequence). Here the CDR3 reads CASTPGQGDTGELFF. In nucleotides, the CDR3 is TGTGCCAGTACCCCGGGACAGGGGGACACCGGGGAGCTGTTTTTT.

The sample holds one count of this clone. The rearrangement joins TRBV11-1 to TRBJ2-7; the match to TRBD1 covers 8 bases. Trimming cost V 6 bases and J 0 bases; bases outside gene matches: 4. The CDR3 loop spans 14 amino acids. CDR1 is SGHAT, CDR2 FQDESV, per germline (reference sequence). The CDR3: CASSDRGHSYEQYF. CDR3 DNA: TGTGCCAGCAGTGACAGGGGACACTCCTACGAGCAGTACTTC.

The gene calls are TRBV2 and TRBJ2-7, with 10 bases matching TRBD2. The V gene's germline CDR1 is SNHLY and CDR2 FYNNEI. The CDR3 loop spans 15 amino acids. The V and J ends lost 5 bases and 7 bases, in that order; junction bases with no gene match: 11. The CDR3 DNA reads as TGTGCCAGCAGTAGTGATAGCGGGGGGATTACTGAGCAGTACTTC. Amino acids: CASSSDSGGITEQYF.

This chain links TRBV2 with TRBJ2-7, with 9 nucleotides matching TRBD2. This CDR3 contains 15 residues. Germline V gene lookup returns CDR1 SNHLY and CDR2 FYNNEI. V shed 10 bases, J shed 2 bases, and the junction held 12 bases outside the gene matches. In DNA form, the CDR3 reads TGTGCCACTACCAACCCCGGGACTAGCCCCTACGAGCAGTACTTC. It translates to CATTNPGTSPYEQYF.

The chain links TRBV7-2 to TRBJ2-1; 8 nucleotides agree with TRBD2. The CDR3 has 17 amino acids. V was clipped by 2 bases and J by 3 bases; unmatched bases: 9. Germline lookup yields CDR1 SGHTA and CDR2 FQGNSA. The CDR3 loop reads CASSLWLLAGNYNEQFF. DNA for the CDR3: TGTGCCAGCAGCTTATGGCTCTTAGCGGGGAACTACAATGAGCAGTTCTTC. The complete variable domain, with remaining parts taken from reference TRBV7-2 and TRBJ2-1, reads GAGVSQSPSNKVTEKGKDVELRCDPISGHTALYWYRQSLGQGLEFLIYFQGNSAPDKSGLPSDRFSAERTGGSVSTLTIQRTQQEDSAVYLCASSLWLLAGNYNEQFFGPGTRLTVL.

The chain joins TRBV30 to TRBJ1-1, with D tentatively TRBD1 (5 bases). V dropped 0 bases and J dropped 2 bases, with 13 bases sitting between them. This CDR3 region has 15 residues. The germline CDR1 and CDR2 sequences are GTSNPN and SVGIG (reference sequence). CDR3 residues: CAWSVLRGKNTEAFF. In DNA form, the CDR3 reads TGTGCCTGGAGTGTACTTAGGGGCAAAAACACTGAAGCTTTCTTT.